The next 6 T cell receptor beta chains were all read from a single sample in a study of T cell responses to AZD1222 COVID-19 vaccine. The assay was immunoSEQ multiplex PCR, and TCRdb's table has in-frame clones only and misses some. The sample holds more than 110,000 clones, over 90% seen once. The specimen was peripheral blood, collected 28 days after the second AZD1222 dose. The receptor source for this set is an adult who received the AZD1222 COVID-19 vaccine.

This chain connects TRBV27 to TRBJ2-7; no reliable D call. The CDR3 runs 14 residues. With 5 bases removed from V and 0 bases from J, the gap between germline ends came to 11 bases. CDR1 is MNHEY and CDR2 is SMNVEV in the germline V gene (reference sequence). The CDR3 reads CASSPRILSYEQYF. In nucleotides, the CDR3 is TGTGCCAGCAGTCCCCGGATCCTCTCCTACGAGCAGTACTTC.

This sequence joins TRBV21-1 and TRBJ2-3; whether TRBD2, the table's D call, matches the DNA was not checked. TRBV21-1 is a pseudogene. This CDR3 is 14 amino acids long. CDR3 sequence: CARGDYPRGDTQYF. For the CDR3, the DNA is TGTGCCAGGGGCGACTACCCTCGGGGGGATACGCAGTATTTT.

The rearrangement uses TRBV19 and TRBJ1-2, with TRBD1 matching 9 bases. The CDR3 has 16 residues. The germline V gene has CDR1 LNHDA and CDR2 SQIVND (reference sequence). Unmatched junction bases numbered 14, after V lost 2 bases and J lost 10 bases. The CDR3 sequence: CASSIWELRDRAVYTF. CDR3 DNA: TGTGCCAGTAGTATATGGGAACTCCGGGACAGGGCTGTCTACACCTTC.

The chain is built from TRBV5-1 and TRBJ1-5; D is unresolved. There are 15 residues in the CDR3. Looked up from germline, CDR1 is SGHRS and CDR2 is YFSETQ. Trimming left V 4 bases short and J 4 bases short, with 15 bases between. The CDR3 here is CASSPTPSPNQPQHF. CDR3 sequence (DNA): TGCGCCAGCAGCCCCACACCCTCGCCTAATCAGCCCCAGCATTTT.

V and J are TRBV7-9 and TRBJ1-3; unclear D gene. With 1 base removed from V and 0 bases from J, the gap between germline ends came to 10 bases. The CDR3 extends over 16 amino acids. Germline loops: CDR1 SEHNR, CDR2 FQNEAQ (reference sequence). The CDR3 DNA reads TGTGCCAGCAGCTTAGTACTAGGACTCTCTGGAAACACCATATATTTT. It yields the protein CASSLVLGLSGNTIYF.

CDR3 bases: TGTGCCAGCAGTTTGGGGCAGGGGGCAACCGGGGAGCTGTTTTTT. As protein: CASSLGQGATGELFF. This chain connects TRBV28 to TRBJ2-2, with 8 bases that match TRBD1. This CDR3 has 15 amino acids. CDR1 is MDHEN and CDR2 is SYDVKM in the germline V gene. The J segment lost 5 bases and the V segment lost 3 bases, leaving 5 bases of the junction unmatched.